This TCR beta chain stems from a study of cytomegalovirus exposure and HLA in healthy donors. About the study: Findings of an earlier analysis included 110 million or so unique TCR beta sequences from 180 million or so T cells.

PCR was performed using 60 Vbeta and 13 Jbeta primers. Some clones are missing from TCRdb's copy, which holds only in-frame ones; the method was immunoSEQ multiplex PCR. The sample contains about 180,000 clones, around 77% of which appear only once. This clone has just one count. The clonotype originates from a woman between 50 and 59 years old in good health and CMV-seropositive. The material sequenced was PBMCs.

DNA of the CDR3: TGTGCCAGCAGCCAACAATGGGAGAGGACCCAGTACTTC. Translating it yields CASSQQWERTQYF. The chain couples TRBV16 to TRBJ2-5, with D perhaps TRBD2 (5 bases). The CDR3 runs to 13 residues. Germline lookup yields CDR1 KGHSY and CDR2 FQNENV. Trimming left V 2 bases short and J 7 bases short, with 11 bases between.